This entry lists 13 T cell receptor beta chains sequenced from one sample in a study of CD8 T cells in ankylosing spondylitis. TCRdb re-called the 5' RACE reads through MiXCR, storing one row per CDR3 protein. The data hold around 890,000 distinct CDR3 sequences, with 12% observed a single time. Findings of the study overall: Seven to nine highly homologous variants formed a TCR beta motif that appeared characteristic of ankylosing spondylitis blood.

For these receptors, no antigen is known. The source material was blood, either unsorted or a sorted T cell fraction (not recorded which). Source of these receptors: a male donor with ankylosing spondylitis.

This clonotype showed up just a few times. This rearrangement joins TRBV7-9 to TRBJ1-2; D remains ambiguous. The CDR3 contains 14 residues. Trimming removed 5 bases at V and 4 bases at J, with 14 bases between. Germline V gene sequence: CDR1 SEHNR, CDR2 FQNEAQ (reference sequence). The CDR3 region has the DNA TGTGCCAGCAGCCCGCGGCGGCTGATCTATGGCTACACCTTC. Its translation: CASSPRRLIYGYTF.

A note on this clonotype: Relative to the germline gene, one junction end is altered; a read error may explain this. This chain joins TRBV20-1 and TRBJ2-5; either TRBD1 or TRBD2 may supply D (6 bases each). The CDR3 loop spans 14 amino acids. Germline V CDR1 and CDR2: DFQATT, SNEGSKA (reference sequence). The CDR3 reads CSAVTGTRQGTQYF. DNA for the CDR3: TGCAGTGCCGTAACAGGGACTCGCCAAGGGACCCAGTACTTC.

Regarding this clonotype: A clone one base away is much larger, so this may be a read error. This rearrangement joins TRBV5-1 to TRBJ2-1; D is uncertain. This CDR3 spans 14 amino acids. The germline CDR1 and CDR2 sequences are SGHRS and YFSETQ. CDR3 bases: TGCGGCAGCAGCTTGGTGCCGGAATACAATGAGCAGTTCTTC. It is translated as CGSSLVPEYNEQFF.

This rearrangement joins TRBV20-1 to TRBJ2-1; 9 bases map to TRBD1. The CDR3 covers 15 residues. Germline CDR1 DFQATT, CDR2 SNEGSKA (reference sequence). Losses at the gene ends were 8 bases for V and 10 bases for J; bases not matched to a gene: 18. CDR3 DNA: TGCAGTTTTCTATACCCGGGACAGGGATGGGACGAGCAGTTCTTC. The encoded protein is CSFLYPGQGWDEQFF.

This clonotype was counted between two and nine times. This chain joins TRBV5-4 and TRBJ2-6; no clear D gene. CDR3 size: 19 residues. Trimming cost V 3 bases and J 1 base, with 20 bases left between them. Germline assignment: CDR1 SGHNT and CDR2 YYREEE (reference sequence). CDR3 nucleotide sequence: TGTGCCAGCAGCTCAGACACCTATATTTTCGGGTCTGGGGCCAACGTCCTGACTTTC. This codes for CASSSDTYIFGSGANVLTF.

This chain links TRBV6-2 or TRBV6-3 with TRBJ2-1; D is perhaps TRBD1 (5 bases). V was pared by 4 bases and J by 5 bases, with 12 bases between. This CDR3 is built from 14 residues. CDR1 is MNHEY and CDR2 is SVGEGT in the germline V gene. CDR3 sequence: CASSFERQHNEQFF. DNA for the CDR3: TGTGCCAGCAGTTTCGAACGACAGCACAATGAGCAGTTCTTC.

In DNA form, the CDR3 reads TGTGCCAGCAGCATTAGACTAGCGGGGCGTTACGAGCAGTACTTC. This sequence encodes CASSIRLAGRYEQYF. This chain uses TRBV7-2 with TRBJ2-7, with 11 bases identical to TRBD2. Looked up from germline, CDR1 is SGHTA and CDR2 is FQGNSA. V was clipped by 5 bases and J by 4 bases; unmatched bases: 7. CDR3 length equals 15 residues.

This clonotype has more than one count but fewer than ten. V is TRBV20-1 and J is TRBJ1-2; D unresolved. Germline V gene data show CDR1 as DFQATT and CDR2 as SNEGSKA (reference sequence). V dropped 6 bases and J dropped 0 bases, with 14 bases sitting between them. This CDR3 contains 14 residues. For the CDR3, the DNA is TGCAGTGCCTCTCTCCAACTGACTAACTATGGCTACACCTTC. Its translation is CSASLQLTNYGYTF.

Ten or more counts support this clonotype. This chain connects TRBV12-3 or TRBV12-4 to TRBJ2-7; 9 bases match TRBD1. The CDR3 has 15 residues. After removal of 7 bases from V and 2 bases from J, the junction contained 9 bases not matched to a gene. CDR3 coding DNA: TGTGCCAGCAAACCAGGGACAGGGTCGACCTACGAGCAGTACTTC. This sequence encodes CASKPGTGSTYEQYF.

This clonotype is a singleton in its sample. This chain joins TRBV6-2 or TRBV6-3 and TRBJ2-1; TRBD2 agrees at 8 bases. Per the germline V gene, CDR1 is MNHEY and CDR2 is SVGEGT. The ends lost 2 bases at V and 4 bases at J; junction bases unmatched: 7. The CDR3 length is 16 residues. The CDR3 spells CASSYRGRSRYNEQFF. The CDR3 DNA is TGTGCCAGCAGTTACCGCGGGAGGTCGCGATACAATGAGCAGTTCTTC.

This clonotype occurred a few times. V is TRBV7-8 and J is TRBJ1-6; 8 positions match TRBD1. The J segment lost 4 bases and the V segment lost 5 bases, leaving 4 bases of the junction unmatched. CDR1 SGHVS and CDR2 FQNEAQ come from the germline V gene. The CDR3 is made up of 15 amino acids. The CDR3 protein is CASSRQGYYNSPLHF. The CDR3 bases are TGTGCCAGCAGCCGACAGGGGTATTATAATTCACCCCTCCACTTT.

The rearrangement joins TRBV4-2 to TRBJ2-7, with D possibly TRBD2 on 6 matching bases. Germline lookup yields CDR1 LGHNA and CDR2 YNFKEQ. V was pared by 1 base and J by 0 bases, with 13 bases between. The CDR3 sequence is 16 residues long. The CDR3 is CASSQVSRGNSYEQYF. The DNA of the CDR3 is TGTGCCAGCAGCCAAGTCTCCCGGGGGAACTCCTACGAGCAGTACTTC.

A few counts support this clonotype. The V call is TRBV20-1, the J call TRBJ2-2, with 8 bases that match TRBD2. Germline V lookup: CDR1 DFQATT, CDR2 SNEGSKA (reference sequence). This CDR3 region has 16 residues. Trimming at V came to 2 bases and at J to 7 bases, leaving 12 bases not matched to a gene. The CDR3 here is CSARFGGGRQGGELFF. In DNA, the CDR3 is TGCAGTGCTAGATTTGGCGGGGGGAGGCAAGGCGGGGAGCTGTTTTTT.